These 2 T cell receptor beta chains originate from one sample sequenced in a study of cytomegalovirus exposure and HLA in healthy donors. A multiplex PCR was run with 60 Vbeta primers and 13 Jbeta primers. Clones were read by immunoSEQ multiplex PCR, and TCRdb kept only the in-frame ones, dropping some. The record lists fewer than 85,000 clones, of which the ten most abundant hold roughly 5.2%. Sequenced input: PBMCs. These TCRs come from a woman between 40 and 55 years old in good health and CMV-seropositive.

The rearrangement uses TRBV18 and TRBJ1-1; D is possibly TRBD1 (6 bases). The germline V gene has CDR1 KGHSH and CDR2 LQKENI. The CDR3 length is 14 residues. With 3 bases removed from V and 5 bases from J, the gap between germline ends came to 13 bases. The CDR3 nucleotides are TGTGCCAGCTCACCCGATCAGGGGATTACTGAAGCTTTCTTT. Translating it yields CASSPDQGITEAFF.

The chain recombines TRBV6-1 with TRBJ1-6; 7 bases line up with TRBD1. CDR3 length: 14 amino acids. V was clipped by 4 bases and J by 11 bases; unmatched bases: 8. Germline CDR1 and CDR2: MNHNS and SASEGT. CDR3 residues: CASSVQGSSAPLHF. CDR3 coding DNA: TGTGCCAGCAGTGTACAGGGGTCTTCGGCACCCCTCCACTTT.